Included here is one TCR beta chain sequence, with context. Its antigen is not known. This record belongs to a study of a mutant IDH1 vaccine in newly diagnosed glioma. Background on the study: Treated patients comprised around 62% males and around 38% females, mean age about 40 years. Pretreatment consisted of radiotherapy, temozolomide, or both, with most receiving both. Whole-study results and caveats: Changes to the top peripheral T cell clonotypes appeared unrelated to pseudoprogression. Induction of immune responses by the vaccine occurred in about 95% of patients.

Time point described: baseline, week 1 (first vaccination visit). Indicated treatment: pre-vaccination baseline after standard-of-care therapy. CDR3 size: 11 residues. Germline CDR1 DFQATT, CDR2 SNEGSKA (reference sequence). Trimming took 6 bases from V and 8 from J, leaving 13 bases between them. The protocol was immunoSEQ multiplex PCR, while the TCRdb copy is restricted to in-frame clones and leaves out a portion. The sample consists of roughly 15,000 clones, around 87% of them appearing once. This sequence originates from a woman aged 40 to 50 with glioma. Some clones in this sample may be carry-over from other donors' samples. J is TRBJ1-2 and V is TRBV20-1; unclear D gene. Sequencing was performed on PBMCs, taken from a glioma patient treated with radiotherapy, temozolomide or both. The CDR3 region is CSARGPGGYTF. The DNA for the CDR3 is TGCAGTGCGCGCGGCCCGGGCGGCTACACCTTC.